This T cell receptor (beta chain) was identified in a study of T cell responses to AZD1222 COVID-19 vaccine. Broader study findings: There were vaccine-associated CD4 TCRs across spike, dominant at 160-218 and 743-854. Nearly half of the spike-specific TCRs reportedly recognize variant regions that carry no mutations.

With regard to this clone: The target antigen is unknown.

Germline loops: CDR1 GTSNPN, CDR2 SVGIG (reference sequence). This CDR3 has 14 amino acids. Trimming cost V 4 bases and J 7 bases; bases outside gene matches: 8. Profiling relied on immunoSEQ multiplex PCR, and the TCRdb table lists in-frame clones only, not all of them. Counted here are more than 110,000 clones, over 90% occurring once; the ten biggest clones make up under 6.5%. The chain carries TRBV30 and TRBJ2-7; the match to TRBD1 covers 12 bases. The clonotype originates from an adult in good health. This specimen was peripheral blood, taken on day 0 of AZD1222 vaccination. DNA for the CDR3: TGTGCCTGGACAAGGGGACAGGGGGCAGGTGAGCAGTACTTC. This codes for CAWTRGQGAGEQYF.